Shown below are 20 T cell receptor beta chains from a single sample sequenced in a study of cytomegalovirus exposure and HLA in healthy donors. Vbeta (60) and Jbeta (13) primers were used in the PCR. TCRdb's table, derived via immunoSEQ multiplex PCR, lists solely in-frame clones and lacks some. Of 110,000 to 150,000 clones listed, less than 10% are singletons. Sequencing was done on a sample of PBMCs. The receptor set was obtained from a man over 45 in good health and CMV-seronegative.

This clone appeared a few times. The chain employs TRBV5-5 and TRBJ2-7; 13 nucleotides align to TRBD2. The CDR3 sequence is 15 residues long. The J segment lost 5 bases and the V segment lost 2 bases, leaving 4 bases of the junction unmatched. Germline values: CDR1 SGHKS, CDR2 YYEKEE (reference sequence). CDR3 DNA: TGTGCCAGCAGCTTACTAGCGGGAGGGGGAGACGAGCAGTACTTC. Residues: CASSLLAGGGDEQYF.

The chain links TRBV29-1 to TRBJ2-7, with 9 bases lining up with TRBD1. Per germline, CDR1 SQVTM and CDR2 ANQGSEA. The trim removed 1 base at V and 6 bases at J, leaving 7 bases unmatched. There are 14 residues in the CDR3. The CDR3 reads CSVEVWDRVREQYF. DNA for the CDR3: TGCAGCGTTGAAGTATGGGACAGGGTACGCGAGCAGTACTTC.

This clone was observed a few times. The chain carries TRBV19 and TRBJ2-2; TRBD1 aligns across 7 bases. CDR1 and CDR2 (germline): LNHDA, SQIVND (reference sequence). V was pared by 6 bases and J by 5 bases, with 6 bases of the junction left unmatched. This CDR3 spans 14 amino acids. The CDR3 DNA is TGTGCCAGTAGGCGACAGGGCCATACCGGGGAGCTGTTTTTT. This sequence encodes CASRRQGHTGELFF.

The rearrangement uses TRBV29-1 and TRBJ2-7; possible D gene TRBD2, 6 bases. The CDR3 is 14 amino acids. Trimming took off 1 base at V and 1 base at J, with 11 bases between the two ends. Germline CDR1 is SQVTM and CDR2 is ANQGSEA. The CDR3 region is CSVEGAGQSYEQYF. The CDR3 DNA sequence: TGCAGCGTTGAAGGAGCGGGTCAATCCTACGAGCAGTACTTC.

The J gene is TRBJ1-5, the V gene TRBV19; D unclear. The V end was cut by 0 bases, the J end by 0 bases, with 12 bases between. The CDR3 consists of 17 residues. CDR1 LNHDA and CDR2 SQIVND come from the germline V gene (reference sequence). The CDR3 DNA is TGTGCCAGTAGTATAGATCTATCGCTGTATAGCAATCAGCCCCAGCATTTT. This sequence encodes CASSIDLSLYSNQPQHF.

The chain uses TRBV5-8 and TRBJ2-6; 8 bases are a match to TRBD1. Germline CDR1 and CDR2: SGHTS and YDEGEE. After removal of 4 bases from V and 4 bases from J, the junction contained 10 bases not matched to a gene. This CDR3 has 17 amino acids. CDR3 sequence (DNA): TGTGCCAGCAGCACACGGGACAGGTTTCGCGGGGCCAACGTCCTGACTTTC. As protein: CASSTRDRFRGANVLTF.

This clone turned up a few times. The V and J genes are TRBV18 and TRBJ1-1, with a weak D call TRBD1 (6 bases). V dropped 3 bases and J dropped 5 bases, with 13 bases sitting between them. Germline CDR1 is KGHSH and CDR2 is LQKENI. CDR3 length: 14 amino acids. The CDR3 loop is CASSPQGRGTEAFF. The DNA for the CDR3 is TGTGCCAGCTCACCCCAGGGGCGAGGGACTGAAGCTTTCTTT.

This clone appeared a few times. For the CDR3, the DNA is TGTGCCAGCTCACCTCAGATCAGCGGGGCAACTAATGAAAAACTGTTTTTT. Protein: CASSPQISGATNEKLFF. This rearrangement joins TRBV18 to TRBJ1-4; D remains unclear. The CDR3 extends over 17 amino acids. Germline CDR1 KGHSH, CDR2 LQKENI. V was trimmed by 3 bases and J by 0 bases, leaving 14 bases between them.

V is TRBV7-9 and J is TRBJ1-4; D perhaps matches TRBD1 (5 bases). V was shortened by 1 base and J by 7 bases, with 13 bases between the two germline ends. The CDR3 totals 15 residues. Germline V CDR1 and CDR2: SEHNR, FQNEAQ (reference sequence). CDR3 sequence (DNA): TGTGCCAGCAGCTTAGAGGGAAGGGGCTCTGAAAAACTGTTTTTT. It translates to CASSLEGRGSEKLFF.

This clone was seen a few times. The junction departs from germline at one end; a sequencing error may be responsible. The chain combines TRBV7-7 with TRBJ2-7, with 7 bases fitting TRBD2. Germline V gene data show CDR1 as SSHAT and CDR2 as FNYEAQ (reference sequence). The CDR3 runs to 12 residues. CDR3 in amino acids: CASSPGGSEQYF. The CDR3 DNA follows: TGTGCTAGCAGCCCCGGGGGGAGCGAGCAGTACTTC.

This clone was observed a handful of times. The rearrangement uses TRBV6-1 and TRBJ2-7, with 11 bases identical to TRBD1. The CDR3 length is 15 residues. Germline CDR1 and CDR2: MNHNS and SASEGT. J was trimmed by 2 bases and V by 5 bases; bases with no gene match: 5. In DNA form, the CDR3 reads TGTGCCAGCAGTTTGAGGGGACAGGGGGCCTACGAGCAGTACTTC. Translating it yields CASSLRGQGAYEQYF.

The sample holds a few counts of this clone. The rearrangement joins TRBV6-5 to TRBJ2-7; TRBD2 agrees at 7 bases. Germline CDR1 MNHEY, CDR2 SVGAGI. V gave up 2 bases and J gave up 3 bases; unmatched junction bases: 7. The CDR3 contains 15 residues. CDR3 bases: TGTGCCAGCAGTTACGAAGGGACTACCGGCTACGAGCAGTACTTC. Its protein product is CASSYEGTTGYEQYF.

The V and J genes are TRBV7-8 and TRBJ2-5; a possible D gene is TRBD2 (6 bases). Germline CDR1 and CDR2: SGHVS and FQNEAQ. CDR3 length: 16 residues. V lost 0 bases, J lost 3 bases, and 14 bases lay in between. The CDR3 nucleotides are TGTGCCAGCAGCTTAGCGACTTCCGGCGGGGAAGAGACCCAGTACTTC. Translating gives CASSLATSGGEETQYF.

This clone was seen a few times. V usage is TRBV4-2 and J usage is TRBJ1-2; D may be TRBD1 (5 bases). Trimming pared 3 bases from V and 1 base from J, leaving 15 bases between. CDR1 is LGHNA and CDR2 is YNFKEQ in the germline V gene. The CDR3 extends over 16 amino acids. The CDR3 reads CASSQGGHTLNYGYTF. CDR3 nucleotide sequence: TGTGCCAGCAGCCAGGGAGGACATACTCTTAACTATGGCTACACCTTC.

CDR3 loop: CASSVGPGNTEAFF. The CDR3 region has the DNA TGTGCCAGCAGCGTGGGGCCAGGGAACACTGAAGCTTTCTTT. The rearrangement uses TRBV9 and TRBJ1-1; a possible D gene is TRBD1 (5 bases). The CDR3 is 14 amino acids. Deletions cut 2 bases from V and 1 base from J, with 9 bases between. CDR1 is SGDLS and CDR2 is YYNGEE in the germline V gene.

The table lists this clone with a few counts. V usage is TRBV6-1 and J usage is TRBJ2-1; TRBD2 matches 7 bases. The CDR3 loop spans 13 amino acids. The germline CDR1 and CDR2 sequences are MNHNS and SASEGT. V lost 6 bases, J lost 8 bases, and 7 bases stayed unmatched. CDR3 region: CASRLSGIHEQFF. CDR3 DNA: TGTGCCAGCAGGTTGAGCGGGATCCATGAGCAGTTCTTC.

This clone was detected only a few times. V and J are TRBV6-5 and TRBJ2-4; TRBD1 is a possible D gene (5 bases). The CDR3 loop spans 13 amino acids. The germline V and J ends were trimmed by 5 bases and 4 bases, with 9 bases remaining between them. Per the germline V gene, CDR1 is MNHEY and CDR2 is SVGAGI. In DNA form, the CDR3 reads TGTGCCAGCAGTCTGACAGTAAAAAACATTCAGTACTTC. It translates to CASSLTVKNIQYF.

This clone occurred a few times. V gene TRBV5-1 combines with J gene TRBJ1-1; D is possibly TRBD1 (6 bases). The CDR3 length is 16 residues. Germline CDR1 and CDR2: SGHRS and YFSETQ. Between the trimmed V and J ends, which lost 1 base and 0 bases, there was a span of 13 bases. CDR3 region: CASSLQTGSMNTEAFF. CDR3 DNA: TGCGCCAGCAGCTTGCAGACAGGCAGCATGAACACTGAAGCTTTCTTT.

This chain uses TRBV19 with TRBJ2-2; the match to TRBD1 covers 7 bases. This CDR3 region has 14 residues. The germline V gene encodes CDR1 LNHDA and CDR2 SQIVND (reference sequence). Germline trimming cut 10 bases from V and 2 bases from J; bases unmatched to any gene: 7. Here the CDR3 reads CATERDRNTGELFF. CDR3 sequence (DNA): TGTGCCACCGAAAGGGACAGAAACACCGGGGAGCTGTTTTTT.

This chain links TRBV10-3 with TRBJ2-1; TRBD2 aligns across 12 bases. Germline lookup yields CDR1 ENHRY and CDR2 SYGVKD. This CDR3 comprises 16 residues. Trimming at V came to 4 bases and at J to 1 base, leaving 2 bases not matched to a gene. DNA of the CDR3: TGTGCCATCAGTGGGACTAGCGGGACTTCCTACAATGAGCAGTTCTTC. Translation: CAISGTSGTSYNEQFF.